This T cell receptor beta chain was captured by sequencing in a study of yellow fever vaccine responses in identical twins. The CDR3 has 13 amino acids. In germline, CDR1 is SNHLY, CDR2 FYNNEI. V was shortened by 6 bases and J by 4 bases, with 9 bases between the two germline ends. Using its own MiXCR run on the RT-PCR reads, TCRdb lists one record per CDR3 protein. The table records approximately 20,000 distinct CDR3 sequences, roughly 72% of them present only once. This TCR came from a woman aged 18-29 years who received the yellow fever vaccine. The material sequenced was T cells from blood (PBMCs), unsorted or a sorted subset (not recorded which), taken before or after yellow fever vaccination (not recorded which). The chain uses TRBV2 and TRBJ1-4; a possible D gene is TRBD1 (5 bases). The CDR3 DNA follows: TGTGCCAGCAGCGACAGACGTAATGAAAAACTGTTTTTT. This codes for CASSDRRNEKLFF.